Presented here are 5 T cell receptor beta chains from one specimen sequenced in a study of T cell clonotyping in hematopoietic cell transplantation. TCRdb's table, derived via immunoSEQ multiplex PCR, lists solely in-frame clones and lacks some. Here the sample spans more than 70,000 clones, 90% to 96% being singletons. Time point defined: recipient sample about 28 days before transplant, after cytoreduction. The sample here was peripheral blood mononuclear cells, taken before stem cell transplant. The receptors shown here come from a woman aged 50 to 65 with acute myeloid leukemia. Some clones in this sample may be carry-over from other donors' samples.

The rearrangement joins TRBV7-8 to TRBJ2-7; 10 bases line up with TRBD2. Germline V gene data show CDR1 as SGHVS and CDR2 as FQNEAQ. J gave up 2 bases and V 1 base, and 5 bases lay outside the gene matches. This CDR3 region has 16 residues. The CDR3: CASSLDQREGTYEQYF. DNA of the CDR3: TGTGCCAGCAGCTTAGATCAGCGGGAGGGCACCTACGAGCAGTACTTC.

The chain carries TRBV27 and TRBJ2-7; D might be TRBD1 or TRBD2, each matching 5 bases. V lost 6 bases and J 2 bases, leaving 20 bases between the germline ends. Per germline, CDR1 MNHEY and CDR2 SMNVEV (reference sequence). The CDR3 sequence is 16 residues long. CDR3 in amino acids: CASRGIRGVVAYEQYF. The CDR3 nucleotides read TGTGCCAGCAGGGGGATTAGGGGAGTCGTAGCCTACGAGCAGTACTTC.

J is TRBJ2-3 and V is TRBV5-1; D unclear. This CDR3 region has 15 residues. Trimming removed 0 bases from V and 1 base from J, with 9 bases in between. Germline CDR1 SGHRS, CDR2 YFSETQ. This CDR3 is CASSLGTQGTDTQYF. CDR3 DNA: TGCGCCAGCAGCTTGGGAACCCAAGGCACAGATACGCAGTATTTT. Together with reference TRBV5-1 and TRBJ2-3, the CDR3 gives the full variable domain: KAGVTQTPRYLIKTRGQQVTLSCSPISGHRSVSWYQQTPGQGLQFLFEYFSETQRNKGNFPGRFSGRQFSNSRSEMNVSTLELGDSALYLCASSLGTQGTDTQYFGPGTRLTVL.

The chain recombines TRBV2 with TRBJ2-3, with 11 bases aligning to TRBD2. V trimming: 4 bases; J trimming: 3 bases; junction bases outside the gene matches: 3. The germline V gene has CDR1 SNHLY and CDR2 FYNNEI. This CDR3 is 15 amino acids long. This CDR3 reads CASSGRLAGTDTQYF. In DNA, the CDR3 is TGTGCCAGCAGTGGGCGACTAGCGGGAACAGATACGCAGTATTTT.

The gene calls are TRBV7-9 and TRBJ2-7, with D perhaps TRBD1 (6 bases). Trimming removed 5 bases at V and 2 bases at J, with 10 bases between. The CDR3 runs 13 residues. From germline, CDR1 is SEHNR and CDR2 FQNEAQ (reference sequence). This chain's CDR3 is CASSETGTYEQYF. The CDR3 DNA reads TGTGCCAGCAGCGAGACAGGCACCTACGAGCAGTACTTC. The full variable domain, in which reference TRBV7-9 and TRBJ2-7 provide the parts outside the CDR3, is DTGVSQNPRHKITKRGQNVTFRCDPISEHNRLYWYRQTLGQGPEFLTYFQNEAQLEKSRLLSDRFSAERPKGSFSTLEIQRTEQGDSAMYLCASSETGTYEQYFGPGTRLTVT.